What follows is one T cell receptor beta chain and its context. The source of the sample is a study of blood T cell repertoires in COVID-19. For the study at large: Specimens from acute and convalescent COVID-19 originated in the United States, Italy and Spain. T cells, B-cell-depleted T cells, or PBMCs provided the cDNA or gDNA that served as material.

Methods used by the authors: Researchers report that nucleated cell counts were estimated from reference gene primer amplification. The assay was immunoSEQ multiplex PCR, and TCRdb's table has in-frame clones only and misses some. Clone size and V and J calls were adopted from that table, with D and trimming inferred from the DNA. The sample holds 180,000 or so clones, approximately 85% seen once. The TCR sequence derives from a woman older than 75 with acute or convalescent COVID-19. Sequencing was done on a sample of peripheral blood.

CDR3: CASSLDPRDRGNQPQHF. The DNA of the CDR3 is TGTGCCAGCTCGCTTGACCCCCGTGACCGAGGGAATCAGCCCCAGCATTTT. V usage is TRBV18 and J usage is TRBJ1-5; D call uncertain. Looked up from germline, CDR1 is KGHSH and CDR2 is LQKENI. Trimming took 6 bases from V and 4 from J, leaving 22 bases between them. The CDR3 is made up of 17 amino acids.